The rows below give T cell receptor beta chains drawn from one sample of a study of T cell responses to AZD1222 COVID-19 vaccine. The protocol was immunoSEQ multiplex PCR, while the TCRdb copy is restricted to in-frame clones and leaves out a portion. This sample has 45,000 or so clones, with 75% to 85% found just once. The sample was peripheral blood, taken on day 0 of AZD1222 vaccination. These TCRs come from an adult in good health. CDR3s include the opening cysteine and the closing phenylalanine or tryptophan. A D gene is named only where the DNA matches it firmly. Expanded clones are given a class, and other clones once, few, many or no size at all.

cdr3_nt: TGTGCCAGCAGCTTGCAGGACAGGGCGGCCTACGAGCAGTACTTC; cdr3_aa: CASSLQDRAAYEQYF; d_call: TRBD1; clone_size: once; v_call: TRBV5-4; cdr3_length: 15; j_call: TRBJ2-7
cdr3_nt: TGCGCCAGCAGCGCCCGGGACTTGAAGTTCTTC; cdr3_aa: CASSARDLKFF; d_call: -; clone_size: -; v_call: TRBV10-2; cdr3_length: 11; j_call: TRBJ2-1
cdr3_nt: TGTGCCAGCAGGGGCGGTGGAGGGGGCGTCCTCTCTGGAAACACCATATATTTT; cdr3_aa: CASRGGGGGVLSGNTIYF; d_call: TRBD1; clone_size: -; v_call: TRBV2; cdr3_length: 18; j_call: TRBJ1-3
cdr3_nt: TGTGCCAGCGGAACAGCGGGGGGGCCCAATGAGCAGTTCTTC; cdr3_aa: CASGTAGGPNEQFF; d_call: TRBD2; clone_size: -; v_call: TRBV6-4; cdr3_length: 14; j_call: TRBJ2-1
cdr3_nt: TGTGCCAGTCGGCGGGGGGGCCTCTATGAGCAGTTCTTC; cdr3_aa: CASRRGGLYEQFF; d_call: TRBD2; clone_size: few; v_call: TRBV7-9; cdr3_length: 13; j_call: TRBJ2-1
cdr3_nt: TGTGCCAGCAGCAGAGGACAGAACACTGAAGCTTTCTTT; cdr3_aa: CASSRGQNTEAFF; d_call: -; clone_size: once; v_call: TRBV5-4; cdr3_length: 13; j_call: TRBJ1-1
cdr3_nt: TGTGCCAGCAGTTATCGACGACAAAAACCATCGAACACCGGGGAGCTGTTTTTT; cdr3_aa: CASSYRRQKPSNTGELFF; d_call: -; clone_size: -; v_call: TRBV6-2/TRBV6-3; cdr3_length: 18; j_call: TRBJ2-2
cdr3_nt: TGCAGTGCTAGATCTACAGGAGACCAGCATTTT; cdr3_aa: CSARSTGDQHF; d_call: -; clone_size: -; v_call: TRBV20-1; cdr3_length: 11; j_call: TRBJ1-5
cdr3_nt: TGTGCCATCAGTGGTCACACGCGGGGGGGCGAGACCCAGTACTTC; cdr3_aa: CAISGHTRGGETQYF; d_call: TRBD2; clone_size: -; v_call: TRBV10-3; cdr3_length: 15; j_call: TRBJ2-5
cdr3_nt: TGTGCCAGCAGTTCGGCCTACGAGCAGTACTTC; cdr3_aa: CASSSAYEQYF; d_call: -; clone_size: -; v_call: TRBV6-2/TRBV6-3; cdr3_length: 11; j_call: TRBJ2-7
cdr3_nt: TGTGCCAGCAGGGGAAGCAATCAGCCCCAGCATTTT; cdr3_aa: CASRGSNQPQHF; d_call: -; clone_size: once; v_call: TRBV28; cdr3_length: 12; j_call: TRBJ1-5
cdr3_nt: TGTGCCAGCAGCTTAAAGTACCAAGAGACCCAGTACTTC; cdr3_aa: CASSLKYQETQYF; d_call: -; clone_size: -; v_call: TRBV7-2; cdr3_length: 13; j_call: TRBJ2-5
cdr3_nt: TGTGCCAGCAGCCTCGGGGCGGGAGGGCAATCTGAGCAGTTCTTC; cdr3_aa: CASSLGAGGQSEQFF; d_call: TRBD2; clone_size: -; v_call: TRBV27; cdr3_length: 15; j_call: TRBJ2-1
cdr3_nt: TGTGCCAGCAGCTTGGTGGGCAGAGCCCAACCTGAAGCTTTCTTT; cdr3_aa: CASSLVGRAQPEAFF; d_call: -; clone_size: -; v_call: TRBV5-6; cdr3_length: 15; j_call: TRBJ1-1
cdr3_nt: TGTGCCAGCAGCCGCCCCCGGCAGCTCTCTGGAAACACCATATATTTT; cdr3_aa: CASSRPRQLSGNTIYF; d_call: -; clone_size: -; v_call: TRBV3-1/TRBV3-2; cdr3_length: 16; j_call: TRBJ1-3
cdr3_nt: TGTGCCAGCAGCTTGAGGACTAGCGGGAGTATGGATGAGCAGTTCTTC; cdr3_aa: CASSLRTSGSMDEQFF; d_call: TRBD2; clone_size: -; v_call: TRBV7-8; cdr3_length: 16; j_call: TRBJ2-1
cdr3_nt: TGCGCCAGCAGCTTGAGCGGAGAGGGGTACGAGCAGTACTTC; cdr3_aa: CASSLSGEGYEQYF; d_call: -; clone_size: -; v_call: TRBV5-1; cdr3_length: 14; j_call: TRBJ2-7
cdr3_nt: TGTGCCAGTATGGGGCAGGGAGGAGGCTACACCTTC; cdr3_aa: CASMGQGGGYTF; d_call: -; clone_size: once; v_call: TRBV19; cdr3_length: 12; j_call: TRBJ1-2
cdr3_nt: TGTGCCAGCGCCAGGGGAGGGGACACCGGGGAGCTGTTTTTT; cdr3_aa: CASARGGDTGELFF; d_call: -; clone_size: -; v_call: TRBV25-1; cdr3_length: 14; j_call: TRBJ2-2
cdr3_nt: TGTGCCAGCTCACTTCAGGGATTGGCGAACACCGGGGAGCTGTTTTTT; cdr3_aa: CASSLQGLANTGELFF; d_call: -; clone_size: few; v_call: TRBV18; cdr3_length: 16; j_call: TRBJ2-2
cdr3_nt: TGCGCCAGCAGCTACGGACAGGGGAATGAAAAACTGTTTTTT; cdr3_aa: CASSYGQGNEKLFF; d_call: TRBD1; clone_size: few; v_call: TRBV5-1; cdr3_length: 14; j_call: TRBJ1-4
cdr3_nt: TGTGCCACCAGTGATCCGCGGGATAGCGGGAGGGGAGATACGCAGTATTTT; cdr3_aa: CATSDPRDSGRGDTQYF; d_call: TRBD2; clone_size: -; v_call: TRBV24-1; cdr3_length: 17; j_call: TRBJ2-3
cdr3_nt: TGCGCCAGCACGAGAGCCGGGGTTACCCGGGAGACCCAGTACTTC; cdr3_aa: CASTRAGVTRETQYF; d_call: -; clone_size: once; v_call: TRBV5-1; cdr3_length: 15; j_call: TRBJ2-5
cdr3_nt: TGTGCCAGCAGTTTCGAGACCCAGTACTTC; cdr3_aa: CASSFETQYF; d_call: -; clone_size: few; v_call: TRBV6-2/TRBV6-3; cdr3_length: 10; j_call: TRBJ2-5
cdr3_nt: TGTGCCATCAGTGAGGAAGGTGTCTATGGCTACACCTTC; cdr3_aa: CAISEEGVYGYTF; d_call: -; clone_size: once; v_call: TRBV10-3; cdr3_length: 13; j_call: TRBJ1-2
cdr3_nt: TGTGCCAGCTCACCACCCATCTCAGTCAATGAGCAGTTCTTC; cdr3_aa: CASSPPISVNEQFF; d_call: -; clone_size: -; v_call: TRBV18; cdr3_length: 14; j_call: TRBJ2-1
cdr3_nt: TGCGCCAGCAGCTCGGACAGGAATGAGCAGTTCTTC; cdr3_aa: CASSSDRNEQFF; d_call: TRBD1; clone_size: -; v_call: TRBV5-1; cdr3_length: 12; j_call: TRBJ2-1
cdr3_nt: TGTGCCAGCAGCTCGATCGATCAGCCCCAGCATTTT; cdr3_aa: CASSSIDQPQHF; d_call: -; clone_size: -; v_call: TRBV5-6; cdr3_length: 12; j_call: TRBJ1-5
cdr3_nt: TGCGCCAGCAGCTTGTTCGGGGGGAGCACAGATACGCAGTATTTT; cdr3_aa: CASSLFGGSTDTQYF; d_call: TRBD2; clone_size: once; v_call: TRBV5-1; cdr3_length: 15; j_call: TRBJ2-3
cdr3_nt: TGTGCCAGCAGCCAGGCAACTAGCGGGGGTGGACGAGAGACCCAGTACTTC; cdr3_aa: CASSQATSGGGRETQYF; d_call: TRBD2; clone_size: -; v_call: TRBV3-1/TRBV3-2; cdr3_length: 17; j_call: TRBJ2-5
cdr3_nt: TGTGCCACCAGTAAGGGGGGACAGAGCGGGGATCAGCCCCAGCATTTT; cdr3_aa: CATSKGGQSGDQPQHF; d_call: TRBD1; clone_size: -; v_call: TRBV24-1; cdr3_length: 16; j_call: TRBJ1-5
cdr3_nt: TGTGCCAGCAGAGAACCGAGTAGGAAGAACACTGAAGCTTTCTTT; cdr3_aa: CASREPSRKNTEAFF; d_call: -; clone_size: -; v_call: TRBV27; cdr3_length: 15; j_call: TRBJ1-1
cdr3_nt: TGTGCTAGTGGTTTGGCAAACGTCCTGACTTTC; cdr3_aa: CASGLANVLTF; d_call: -; clone_size: -; v_call: TRBV12-5; cdr3_length: 11; j_call: TRBJ2-6
cdr3_nt: TGTGCCAGCAGTTACTCGACGGTCCGTACTACCGGGGAGCTGTTTTTT; cdr3_aa: CASSYSTVRTTGELFF; d_call: -; clone_size: -; v_call: TRBV6-5; cdr3_length: 16; j_call: TRBJ2-2
cdr3_nt: TGTGCCAGCAGCCAAGATCTGGGAGCGGGGATTTACAATGAGCAGTTCTTC; cdr3_aa: CASSQDLGAGIYNEQFF; d_call: TRBD2; clone_size: few; v_call: TRBV3-1/TRBV3-2; cdr3_length: 17; j_call: TRBJ2-1
cdr3_nt: TGTGCCAGCTCACCACCGGTTAACACTGAAGCTTTCTTT; cdr3_aa: CASSPPVNTEAFF; d_call: -; clone_size: -; v_call: TRBV18; cdr3_length: 13; j_call: TRBJ1-1
cdr3_nt: TGTGCCAGCTCACCACAAGGCGGGAGCTCAGATACGCAGTATTTT; cdr3_aa: CASSPQGGSSDTQYF; d_call: TRBD2; clone_size: -; v_call: TRBV18; cdr3_length: 15; j_call: TRBJ2-3
cdr3_nt: TGTGCCAGCAGCCCGGGACAAGGCACTGAAGCTTTCTTT; cdr3_aa: CASSPGQGTEAFF; d_call: -; clone_size: few; v_call: TRBV7-9; cdr3_length: 13; j_call: TRBJ1-1
cdr3_nt: TGTGCCAGCAGGAGAGCTTCAACTAATGAAAAACTGTTTTTT; cdr3_aa: CASRRASTNEKLFF; d_call: -; clone_size: -; v_call: TRBV4-2; cdr3_length: 14; j_call: TRBJ1-4
cdr3_nt: TGTGCCAGCAGTTACGAGGAGAGCTACGAGCAGTACTTC; cdr3_aa: CASSYEESYEQYF; d_call: -; clone_size: -; v_call: TRBV6-5; cdr3_length: 13; j_call: TRBJ2-7
cdr3_nt: TGTGCCAGCAGCTCTTCCAACTCCTACGAGCAGTACTTC; cdr3_aa: CASSSSNSYEQYF; d_call: -; clone_size: -; v_call: TRBV12-3/TRBV12-4; cdr3_length: 13; j_call: TRBJ2-7
cdr3_nt: TGCGCCAGCAGCTTGGCCCGGGACCGCGCCTACGAGCAGTACTTC; cdr3_aa: CASSLARDRAYEQYF; d_call: -; clone_size: once; v_call: TRBV5-1; cdr3_length: 15; j_call: TRBJ2-7
cdr3_nt: TGTGCCAGCAGTTACTCGGGGGCGAGAGATGGCTACACCTTC; cdr3_aa: CASSYSGARDGYTF; d_call: -; clone_size: -; v_call: TRBV6-5; cdr3_length: 14; j_call: TRBJ1-2
cdr3_nt: TGTGCCAGCAGCGCCCGGGGTACCATCGGGGAGCTGTTTTTT; cdr3_aa: CASSARGTIGELFF; d_call: -; clone_size: -; v_call: TRBV9; cdr3_length: 14; j_call: TRBJ2-2
cdr3_nt: TGTGCCAGCAGCTTAGCGGGGGGGCAGTTAGGTACGCAGTATTTT; cdr3_aa: CASSLAGGQLGTQYF; d_call: -; clone_size: -; v_call: TRBV7-8; cdr3_length: 15; j_call: TRBJ2-3
cdr3_nt: TGCGCCAGCAGCCCGACTAGCTCCTACAATGAGCAGTTCTTC; cdr3_aa: CASSPTSSYNEQFF; d_call: -; clone_size: -; v_call: TRBV4-1; cdr3_length: 14; j_call: TRBJ2-1
cdr3_nt: TGTGCCAGCAGCGTAGCCGGGAGTGGAAACACCATATATTTT; cdr3_aa: CASSVAGSGNTIYF; d_call: -; clone_size: few; v_call: TRBV9; cdr3_length: 14; j_call: TRBJ1-3
cdr3_nt: TGTGCCAGCAGTAAGGGGTCGAGGTCCTACAATGAGCAGTTCTTC; cdr3_aa: CASSKGSRSYNEQFF; d_call: -; clone_size: -; v_call: TRBV27; cdr3_length: 15; j_call: TRBJ2-1